This TCR beta chain was observed in a study of shared clonotypes between healthy human individuals. In regard to this clone: An end of the junction does not agree with germline; a read error may underlie this.

As defined, naive CD8 cells were CD45RO-negative and positively selected for CCR7, with terminally differentiated effector memory CD45RA+ cells excluded. The healthy adult donors were HIV-negative and reported no recent acute infections or vaccinations. Germline V lookup: CDR1 SSHAT, CDR2 FNYEAQ (reference sequence). The CDR3 has 13 amino acids. The table came from immunoSEQ multiplex PCR; TCRdb's copy has only in-frame clones and leaves some out. The table lists about 2 million clones, about 95% of them singletons, with approximately 1% in the top ten. V gene TRBV7-7 combines with J gene TRBJ2-5; D gene uncertain. The sample consisted of naive CD8+ T cells sorted from blood. The receptor was isolated from a man aged 18-30 years in good health. This chain's CDR3 is CASSLVKQETQYF. In DNA form, the CDR3 reads TGTGCTAGCAGCTTAGTTAAACAAGAGACCCAGTACTTC.